The clone carrying this TCR beta chain was counted only a few times. Its specificity is not known. V lost 6 bases to trimming and J lost 2 bases; unmatched junction nucleotides: 7. CDR3 length: 15 residues. For the second PCR, which ran for roughly 6 to 11 cycles, a sample-barcoded 5' primer and a J-beta primer mix were used. Unique molecular identifiers of 12 random nucleotides labeled each cDNA. TCRdb fed the 5' RACE reads into MiXCR, producing one record per CDR3 protein. The data contain 1.8 million or so distinct CDR3 sequences, around 42% of them seen just once; the ten biggest clones take up 23%. The data are from a study of blood T cells in healthy people across ages. Overall study findings and caveats: Unknown CMV status may confound age-related changes in expanded clones. Per million T cells, TCR beta diversity dropped about linearly as age rose. What prevented conclusive comparison of naive and antigen-experienced cells was that PBMCs were unsorted.

The V gene is TRBV12-3 or TRBV12-4, the J gene TRBJ2-5, with TRBD1 identical over 9 bases. This TCR came from a human donor in good health. Material: blood. The CDR3 DNA is TGTGCCAGCAGGCTCCGGGACAGGGAACAAGAGACCCAGTACTTC. Its translation is CASRLRDREQETQYF.